A selection of T cell receptor beta chains follows, all from one sample in a study of regulatory T cells in long-lasting Graves disease. TCRdb redid the calling of the multiplex PCR reads with MiXCR, one entry per CDR3 protein. The repertoire holds some 300,000 distinct CDR3 sequences, roughly a fifth seen once, with 56% in the top ten. The specimen was peripheral blood mononuclear cells (PBMCs), collected when the disease was refractory, from a patient treated with antithyroid drugs. The origin of the receptors is a female donor with Graves disease. CDR3s include the opening cysteine and the closing phenylalanine or tryptophan. Each record gives: clone size, V gene, D gene, J gene, CDR3 protein, CDR3 DNA. A D gene is named only where the DNA matches it firmly. Clone size, where shown, is once, few, many, or a class for clones that have expanded.

once	TRBV19	TRBD1	TRBJ1-5	CASSRDRGINQPQHF	TGTGCCAGTAGTAGGGACAGGGGAATTAATCAGCCCCAGCATTTT
-	TRBV6-2/TRBV6-3	TRBD1	TRBJ1-1	CASNRLQGALTPEAFF	TGTGCCAGCAACCGGTTACAGGGGGCGCTGACCCCTGAAGCTTTCTTT
many	TRBV28	-	TRBJ2-7	CASSPEDGYEQYF	TGTGCCAGCAGTCCCGAGGACGGGTACGAGCAGTACTTC
once	TRBV7-2	TRBD1	TRBJ1-5	CASSLDRGFEQPQHF	TGTGCCAGCAGCTTAGACAGGGGGTTTGAGCAGCCCCAGCATTTT
few	TRBV6-1	TRBD1	TRBJ2-2	CASRHGTGGRWRWPGELFF	TGTGCCAGCAGGCACGGGACAGGGGGCCGATGGAGGTGGCCCGGGGAGCTGTTTTTT
-	TRBV3-1	TRBD2	TRBJ2-1	CASSQRGGGEQFF	TGTGCCAGCAGCCAGCGCGGGGGGGGTGAGCAGTTCTTC
many	TRBV7-2	TRBD2	TRBJ2-7	CASSAYSGISYEQYF	TGTGCCAGCAGCGCATACAGCGGGATCTCCTACGAGCAGTACTTC
many	TRBV3-1	-	TRBJ1-5	CASSQDLANNQPQHF	TGTGCCAGCAGCCAAGACCTGGCGAACAATCAGCCCCAGCATTTT
many	TRBV28	-	TRBJ1-1	CASSFPGGGRYTEAFF	TGTGCCAGCAGTTTTCCGGGGGGCGGACGGTACACTGAAGCTTTCTTT
many	TRBV15	-	TRBJ2-5	CATSRLQGFQETQYF	TGTGCCACCAGCAGACTCCAGGGTTTCCAAGAGACCCAGTACTTC
many	TRBV28	-	TRBJ2-7	CASIPANRNPGYEQYF	TGTGCCAGCATCCCGGCAAACAGGAACCCAGGGTACGAGCAGTACTTC
few	TRBV4-3	-	TRBJ1-6	CASSQTTGDSPLHF	TGCGCCAGCAGCCAGACTACGGGGGATTCACCCCTCCACTTT
-	TRBV20-1	TRBD1	TRBJ1-5	CSANHVPGQGTSGTQPQHF	TGCAGTGCCAACCACGTACCGGGACAGGGGACATCTGGTACTCAGCCCCAGCATTTT
many	TRBV15	TRBD1	TRBJ1-1	CATSRTGGFDHTEAFF	TGTGCCACCAGCAGGACAGGGGGCTTCGATCACACTGAAGCTTTCTTT
many	TRBV28	-	TRBJ1-1	CASGPEAYQDTEAFF	TGTGCCAGCGGCCCAGAGGCTTATCAGGACACTGAAGCTTTCTTT
-	TRBV15	TRBD2	TRBJ2-5	CATSRAGARETQYF	TGTGCCACCAGCAGGGCGGGAGCGCGAGAGACCCAGTACTTC
many	TRBV12-3/TRBV12-4	TRBD2	TRBJ2-4	CASSSGLAGRSDIQYF	TGTGCCAGCAGTTCGGGACTAGCGGGAAGGTCGGACATTCAGTACTTC
many	TRBV11-2	TRBD1	TRBJ2-7	CASSLGSTGAYEQYF	TGTGCCAGCAGCTTAGGTTCGACAGGGGCCTACGAGCAGTACTTC
-	TRBV19	-	TRBJ2-2	CASSGGTNTGELFF	TGTGCCAGTAGCGGCGGGACGAACACCGGGGAGCTGTTTTTT
many	TRBV27	TRBD2	TRBJ2-7	CASTRSGTTPYEQYF	TGTGCCAGCACCAGATCCGGGACTACGCCCTACGAGCAGTACTTC
-	TRBV19	TRBD1	TRBJ1-4	CASSTGGAGNEKLFF	TGTGCCAGTAGTACAGGGGGCGCCGGTAATGAAAAACTGTTTTTT
many	TRBV6-2/TRBV6-3	-	TRBJ1-5	CASSSISDHQPQHF	TGTGCCAGCAGCTCGATTTCGGACCATCAGCCCCAGCATTTT
-	TRBV6-5	-	TRBJ1-1	CASSYPDPGVNTEAFF	TGTGCCAGCAGTTACCCCGACCCGGGCGTGAACACTGAAGCTTTCTTT
many	TRBV28	TRBD1	TRBJ2-6	CASSTNRLDRGHSGANVLTF	TGTGCCAGCAGCACCAACAGGCTAGACAGGGGGCACTCTGGGGCCAACGTCCTGACTTTC
once	TRBV11-2	TRBD2	TRBJ2-2	CASILGLAGVLTGELFF	TGTGCCAGCATCCTAGGACTAGCGGGAGTTCTTACCGGGGAGCTGTTTTTT
-	TRBV28	TRBD2	TRBJ2-3	CASSSIAGAEDTQYF	TGTGCCAGCAGTTCCATAGCGGGAGCGGAAGATACGCAGTATTTT
-	TRBV19	-	TRBJ2-2	CATQRHELNTGELFF	TGTGCCACCCAACGACATGAACTTAACACCGGGGAGCTGTTTTTT
-	TRBV6-2/TRBV6-3	-	TRBJ2-4	CASSKGSLAAKNIQYF	TGTGCCAGCAGTAAGGGGTCCCTCGCAGCCAAAAACATTCAGTACTTC
many	TRBV28	TRBD2	TRBJ2-7	CASSLWAGGLGEQYF	TGTGCCAGCAGTTTATGGGCGGGAGGCCTCGGCGAGCAGTACTTC
-	TRBV9	TRBD1	TRBJ2-3	CASSVGGGDRGGLRRTDTQYF	TGTGCCAGCAGCGTAGGAGGAGGGGACAGGGGAGGTTTGCGCCGCACAGATACGCAGTATTTT
-	TRBV7-2	TRBD2	TRBJ2-5	CASRESRSGRRQGTQYF	TGTGCCAGCAGGGAGTCTCGGAGCGGGAGACGCCAAGGGACCCAGTACTTC
many	TRBV28	-	TRBJ1-2	CASLMSGEYYGYTF	TGTGCCAGCCTTATGTCAGGGGAGTACTATGGCTACACCTTC
many	TRBV3-1	-	TRBJ1-1	CASSQAQAMNTEAFF	TGTGCCAGCAGCCAAGCACAGGCCATGAACACTGAAGCTTTCTTT
many	TRBV28	-	TRBJ1-1	CASRYSQGYGTEAFF	TGTGCCAGCAGATACTCACAGGGTTACGGCACTGAAGCTTTCTTT
-	TRBV30	-	TRBJ2-7	CAWSTSGYEQYF	-
-	TRBV7-9	-	TRBJ1-2	CASSLARGLFEGYTF	TGTGCCAGCAGCTTAGCGCGGGGGTTATTTGAGGGCTACACCTTC
many	TRBV7-2	-	TRBJ2-5	CASSLDPGSETQYF	TGTGCCAGCAGCTTAGATCCAGGGTCGGAGACCCAGTACTTC
many	TRBV28	-	TRBJ1-4	CASSSWTATNEKLFF	TGTGCCAGCAGCTCCTGGACAGCAACTAATGAAAAACTGTTTTTT
few	TRBV3-2	-	TRBJ2-7	CASSQGPRDRIHEQYF	TGTGCCAGCAGCCAAGGGCCCCGGGACAGGATCCACGAGCAGTACTTC
-	TRBV19	TRBD2	TRBJ2-1	CASSKPTSGLGEQFF	TGTGCCAGTAGTAAGCCGACTAGCGGCCTCGGTGAGCAGTTCTTC
many	TRBV7-2	-	TRBJ1-2	CASSLDGGASNYGYTF	TGTGCCAGCAGCTTGGATGGGGGCGCATCTAACTATGGCTACACCTTC
-	TRBV5-1	-	TRBJ2-4	CASSLDGRWNIQYF	TGCGCCAGCAGCTTGGATGGGAGATGGAACATTCAGTACTTC
few	TRBV12-3/TRBV12-4	-	TRBJ1-5	CASSLEGQDNQPQHF	TGTGCCAGCAGTTTAGAAGGGCAGGACAATCAGCCCCAGCATTTT
many	TRBV12-3/TRBV12-4	TRBD2	TRBJ2-5	CASSPRTSGSQETQYF	TGTGCCAGCAGTCCACGGACTAGCGGGAGCCAAGAGACCCAGTACTTC
-	TRBV20-1	-	TRBJ1-1	CSATDSSNTEAFF	TGCAGTGCTACCGACAGCTCGAACACTGAAGCTTTCTTT
-	TRBV10-2	-	TRBJ2-7	CASSDPYYEQYF	TGCGCCAGCAGTGACCCTTACTACGAGCAGTACTTC
many	TRBV11-2	TRBD1	TRBJ2-7	CASSWDRVTEQYF	TGTGCCAGCAGTTGGGACAGGGTCACCGAGCAGTACTTC